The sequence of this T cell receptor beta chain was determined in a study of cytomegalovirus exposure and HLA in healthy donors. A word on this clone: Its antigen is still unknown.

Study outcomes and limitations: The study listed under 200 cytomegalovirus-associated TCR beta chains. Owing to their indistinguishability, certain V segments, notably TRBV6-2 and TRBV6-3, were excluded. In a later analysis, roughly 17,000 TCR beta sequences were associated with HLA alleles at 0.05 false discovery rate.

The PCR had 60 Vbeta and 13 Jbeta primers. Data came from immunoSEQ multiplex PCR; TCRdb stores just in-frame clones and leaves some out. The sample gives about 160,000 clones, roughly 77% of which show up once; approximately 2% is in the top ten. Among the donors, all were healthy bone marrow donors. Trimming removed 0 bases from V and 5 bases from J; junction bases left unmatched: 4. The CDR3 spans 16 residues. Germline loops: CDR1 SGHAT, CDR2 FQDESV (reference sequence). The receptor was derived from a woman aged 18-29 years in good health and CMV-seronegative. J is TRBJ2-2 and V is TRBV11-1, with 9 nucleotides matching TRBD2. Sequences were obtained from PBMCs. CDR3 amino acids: CASSLADLAGTGELFF. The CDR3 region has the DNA TGTGCCAGCAGCTTAGCGGATCTAGCGGGAACCGGGGAGCTGTTTTTT.